Below, 24 T cell receptor beta chains from the same sample are listed, as sequenced in a study of blood T cell repertoires in COVID-19. The data were produced by immunoSEQ multiplex PCR, yet TCRdb's version contains in-frame clones alone and is incomplete. This table has 90,000 or so clones, 75% to 90% appearing once. Sequencing used peripheral blood. All receptors derive from a woman aged 70 to 79 with acute or convalescent COVID-19.

J is TRBJ1-1 and V is TRBV5-1; no clear D. Germline-derived CDR1 and CDR2 are SGHRS and YFSETQ. The CDR3 extends over 13 amino acids. V gave up 0 bases and J gave up 7 bases, with 10 bases separating them. The CDR3 region is CASSLEFSGEAFF. The CDR3 DNA is TGCGCCAGCAGCTTGGAATTTAGTGGTGAAGCTTTCTTT. The full variable domain, in which reference TRBV5-1 and TRBJ1-1 provide the parts outside the CDR3, is KAGVTQTPRYLIKTRGQQVTLSCSPISGHRSVSWYQQTPGQGLQFLFEYFSETQRNKGNFPGRFSGRQFSNSRSEMNVSTLELGDSALYLCASSLEFSGEAFFGQGTRLTVV.

The chain joins TRBV20-1 to TRBJ1-2; D not resolved. V was pared by 5 bases and J by 1 base, with 2 bases between. This CDR3 spans 10 amino acids. Germline V CDR1 and CDR2: DFQATT, SNEGSKA (reference sequence). CDR3 loop: CSALNYGYTF. DNA of the CDR3: TGCAGTGCTCTTAACTATGGCTACACCTTC.

V usage is TRBV6-5 and J usage is TRBJ1-4; tentative D call: TRBD1 (5 bases). The V end was cut by 5 bases, the J end by 4 bases, with 11 bases between. CDR1 and CDR2 (germline): MNHEY, SVGAGI. The CDR3 is made up of 14 amino acids. Here the CDR3 reads CASSRQNYNEKLFF. The CDR3 nucleotides read TGTGCCAGCAGTCGACAGAATTATAATGAAAAACTGTTTTTT.

The V gene is TRBV19, the J gene TRBJ2-5, with D unresolved. There are 13 residues in the CDR3. The V end lost 4 bases, the J end lost 3 bases, and 9 bases lay between the germline ends. The germline gives CDR1 LNHDA, CDR2 SQIVND (reference sequence). CDR3 loop: CASSSLRKETQYF. In DNA, the CDR3 is TGTGCCAGTAGTAGCCTTAGAAAAGAGACCCAGTACTTC.

This chain uses TRBV6-5 with TRBJ2-1; D not resolved. CDR1 and CDR2 from the germline V gene are MNHEY and SVGAGI. Trimming pared 6 bases from V and 2 bases from J, leaving 8 bases between. This CDR3 spans 13 amino acids. CDR3 amino acids: CASRYRAYNEQFF. CDR3 DNA: TGTGCCAGCAGGTACAGAGCCTACAATGAGCAGTTCTTC.

This sequence joins TRBV7-9 and TRBJ1-3, with a tentative D call TRBD1 (5 bases). This CDR3 is built from 14 residues. V lost 0 bases, J lost 8 bases, and 11 bases lay in between. Germline-derived CDR1 and CDR2 are SEHNR and FQNEAQ (reference sequence). The CDR3 sequence is CASSLATDGDTIYF. CDR3 DNA: TGTGCCAGCAGCTTAGCGACAGATGGGGACACCATATATTTT. Full variable domain (outside the CDR3, taken from reference TRBV7-9 and TRBJ1-3): DTGVSQNPRHKITKRGQNVTFRCDPISEHNRLYWYRQTLGQGPEFLTYFQNEAQLEKSRLLSDRFSAERPKGSFSTLEIQRTEQGDSAMYLCASSLATDGDTIYFGEGSWLTVV.

This sequence joins TRBV5-4 and TRBJ1-2, with D tentatively TRBD1 (5 bases). V lost 0 bases and J lost 4, with 19 bases in between. The CDR3 runs to 17 residues. Germline V gene sequence: CDR1 SGHNT, CDR2 YYREEE (reference sequence). CDR3 nucleotides: TGTGCCAGCAGCTTGGGACCAGGGACTCAGGAGATCTATGGCTACACCTTC. Amino acids: CASSLGPGTQEIYGYTF.

The chain is built from TRBV3-1 (or the pseudogene TRBV3-2) and TRBJ1-1; tentative D call: TRBD1 (5 bases). This CDR3 is 14 amino acids long. Trimming cost V 4 bases and J 4 bases, with 13 bases left between them. From germline, CDR1 is LGHDT and CDR2 YNNKEL (reference sequence). The CDR3 here is CASSPRQFGTEAFF. The CDR3 nucleotides read TGTGCCAGCAGCCCCAGACAGTTTGGCACTGAAGCTTTCTTT.

The chain is built from TRBV4-1 and TRBJ1-3, with D unresolved. This CDR3 is built from 17 residues. Germline CDR1 and CDR2: MGHRA and YSYEKL. V lost 0 bases, J lost 7 bases, and 19 bases lay in between. The CDR3 nucleotides read TGCGCCAGCAGCCAAGAAAGCGCCACGGCCTTTCGTAACACCATATATTTT. Residues: CASSQESATAFRNTIYF.

This clone has a handful of counts. The V gene is TRBV3-1 (or the pseudogene TRBV3-2), the J gene TRBJ1-6, with D perhaps TRBD1 (6 bases). Per germline, CDR1 LGHDT and CDR2 YNNKEL (reference sequence). CDR3 length: 15 residues. V was shortened by 3 bases and J by 9 bases, with 15 bases between the two germline ends. The chain's CDR3 is CASSHRGIGSSPLHF. Here the CDR3 DNA reads TGTGCCAGCAGCCACAGGGGAATTGGAAGTTCACCCCTCCACTTT.

The rearrangement joins TRBV30 to TRBJ2-7; 11 positions agree with TRBD2. After removal of 5 bases from V and 2 bases from J, the junction contained 14 bases not matched to a gene. The CDR3 is made up of 17 amino acids. Germline V gives CDR1 GTSNPN, CDR2 SVGIG (reference sequence). CDR3 sequence (DNA): TGTGCCTGGGGGGCGCAATACGGGACTAGCGGCACCTACGAGCAGTACTTC. This gives the protein CAWGAQYGTSGTYEQYF.

The chain has TRBV5-5 and TRBJ2-1; tentative D call: TRBD1 (6 bases). The CDR3 sequence is 14 residues long. V lost 3 bases and J 10 bases, leaving 17 bases between the germline ends. In germline, CDR1 is SGHKS, CDR2 YYEKEE (reference sequence). As DNA, the CDR3 is TGTGCCAGCAGCTCACGACAGGTCCAAGGGGAGCAGTTCTTC. Translation gives CASSSRQVQGEQFF.

A single count supports this clone. The V gene is TRBV28, the J gene TRBJ1-2; the match to TRBD1 covers 11 bases. V was clipped by 4 bases and J by 8 bases; unmatched bases: 9. Per the germline V gene, CDR1 is MDHEN and CDR2 is SYDVKM. This CDR3 spans 15 amino acids. The CDR3: CASSSPGQGGFGYTF. The CDR3 DNA reads as TGTGCCAGCAGTTCCCCGGGACAGGGGGGGTTCGGCTACACCTTC.

V is TRBV7-2 and J is TRBJ2-3, with D perhaps matching TRBD2 (6 bases). Trimming took off 6 bases at V and 4 bases at J, with 14 bases between the two ends. This CDR3 contains 14 residues. Per the germline V gene, CDR1 is SGHTA and CDR2 is FQGNSA. The chain's CDR3 is CASRDWVAADTQYF. Written as DNA, the CDR3 is TGTGCCAGCAGGGACTGGGTAGCGGCAGATACGCAGTATTTT.

V usage is TRBV6-6 and J usage is TRBJ2-7, with 7 nucleotides matching TRBD1. V lost 5 bases and J lost 6; bases outside the gene matches: 13. CDR1 and CDR2 (germline): MNHNY, SVGAGI (reference sequence). The CDR3 length is 15 residues. CDR3: CASSRGRQGPPEQYF. CDR3 DNA sequence: TGTGCCAGCAGTCGGGGAAGACAGGGTCCGCCCGAGCAGTACTTC.

The CDR3, as DNA: TGTGCCAGCAGTCGACACCGCCAGTCGGACTATGGCTACACCTTC. Amino acid sequence: CASSRHRQSDYGYTF. The chain combines TRBV6-5 with TRBJ1-2; D remains ambiguous. The CDR3 length is 15 residues. From germline, CDR1 is MNHEY and CDR2 SVGAGI. V was cut by 5 bases and J by 3 bases, with 16 bases left in between.

This chain links TRBV14 with TRBJ2-3; 10 bases line up with TRBD2. Trimming at V came to 1 base and at J to 4 bases, leaving 14 bases not matched to a gene. Germline assignment: CDR1 SGHDN and CDR2 FVKESK. This CDR3 is built from 19 residues. DNA of the CDR3: TGTGCCAGCAGCCAAGGCCCTAAGCGGGGGGGTCAATTCCCAGATACGCAGTATTTT. Amino acid sequence: CASSQGPKRGGQFPDTQYF.

V is TRBV3-1 (or the pseudogene TRBV3-2) and J is TRBJ1-2; tentative D call: TRBD1 (5 bases). The CDR3 contains 16 residues. Trimming took off 0 bases at V and 8 bases at J, with 19 bases between the two ends. Germline V lookup: CDR1 LGHDT, CDR2 YNNKEL (reference sequence). DNA for the CDR3: TGTGCCAGCAGCCAAGATCCCCCTTGGGTGGAGGGGGGCTACACCTTC. This codes for CASSQDPPWVEGGYTF.

The chain uses TRBV6-5 and TRBJ1-3, with TRBD1 matching over 8 bases. CDR1 and CDR2 from the germline V gene are MNHEY and SVGAGI. The CDR3 extends over 15 amino acids. The V segment lost 7 bases and the J segment 6 bases; nucleotides outside the gene matches: 11. CDR3 amino acids: CASNSAGGAENTIYF. The CDR3 DNA is TGTGCCAGCAATTCCGCAGGGGGCGCAGAAAACACCATATATTTT.

V is TRBV5-1 and J is TRBJ2-1; TRBD2 matches at 8 bases. The CDR3 loop spans 13 amino acids. The V gene's germline CDR1 is SGHRS and CDR2 YFSETQ. The trim removed 2 bases at V and 7 bases at J, leaving 2 bases unmatched. CDR3 loop: CASSFLAGNEQFF. The CDR3 coding sequence is TGCGCCAGCAGCTTCTTAGCGGGAAATGAGCAGTTCTTC. Looking up the rest from reference TRBV5-1 and TRBJ2-1 gives the full variable domain: KAGVTQTPRYLIKTRGQQVTLSCSPISGHRSVSWYQQTPGQGLQFLFEYFSETQRNKGNFPGRFSGRQFSNSRSEMNVSTLELGDSALYLCASSFLAGNEQFFGPGTRLTVL.

V gene TRBV2 combines with J gene TRBJ2-1, with TRBD2 as a possible D gene (6 bases). CDR1 is SNHLY and CDR2 is FYNNEI in the germline V gene. Trimming cost V 8 bases and J 5 bases, with 7 bases left between them. The CDR3 spans 11 residues. Here the CDR3 DNA reads TGTGCCAGCCTAGCGAACAATGAGCAGTTCTTC. Translation: CASLANNEQFF.

This clone was detected a few times. Here the CDR3 DNA reads TGTGCCAGCAGCGTTCGGACTAGCGGGAGAGAGACCCAGTACTTC. It translates to CASSVRTSGRETQYF. The chain links TRBV5-6 to TRBJ2-5, with TRBD2 matching over 13 bases. Germline V gene data show CDR1 as SGHDT and CDR2 as YYEEEE. Germline trimming cut 4 bases from V and 4 bases from J; bases unmatched to any gene: 4. CDR3 length: 15 amino acids.

The J gene is TRBJ2-3, the V gene TRBV2, with 8 positions matching TRBD1. After removal of 6 bases from V and 5 bases from J, the junction contained 13 bases not matched to a gene. This CDR3 is built from 16 residues. Germline CDR1 and CDR2: SNHLY and FYNNEI. CDR3 in DNA: TGTGCCAGCAGATACCAGGGGGCTTCCTTCAGAGATACGCAGTATTTT. Encoded protein: CASRYQGASFRDTQYF.

The chain combines TRBV6-5 with TRBJ1-1; maybe TRBD1 (6 bases). The CDR3 is 14 amino acids. The V gene's germline CDR1 is MNHEY and CDR2 SVGAGI. The V gene lost 6 bases and the J gene lost 2 bases, with 13 bases spanning the gap. This CDR3 is CASRTKQGNTEAFF. CDR3 nucleotides: TGTGCCAGCAGAACGAAACAGGGAAACACTGAAGCTTTCTTT.